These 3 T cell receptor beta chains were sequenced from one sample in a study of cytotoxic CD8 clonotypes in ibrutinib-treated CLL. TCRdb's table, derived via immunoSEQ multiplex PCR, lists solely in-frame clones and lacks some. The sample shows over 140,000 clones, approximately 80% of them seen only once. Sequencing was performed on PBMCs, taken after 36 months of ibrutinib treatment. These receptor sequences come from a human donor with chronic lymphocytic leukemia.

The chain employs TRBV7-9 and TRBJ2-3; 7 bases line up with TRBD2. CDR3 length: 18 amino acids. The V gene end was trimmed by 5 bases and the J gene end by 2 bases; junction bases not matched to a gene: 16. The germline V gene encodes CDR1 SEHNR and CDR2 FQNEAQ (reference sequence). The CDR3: CASSRTFTPGLTTDTQYF. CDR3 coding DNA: TGTGCCAGCAGCCGCACCTTTACCCCGGGACTAACCACAGATACGCAGTATTTT.

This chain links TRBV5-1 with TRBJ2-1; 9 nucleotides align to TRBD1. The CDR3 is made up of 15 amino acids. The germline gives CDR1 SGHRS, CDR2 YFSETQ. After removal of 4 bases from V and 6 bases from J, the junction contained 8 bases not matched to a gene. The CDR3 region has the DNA TGCGCCAGCAGCCCCGGACAGGGGATGGGCAATGAGCAGTTCTTC. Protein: CASSPGQGMGNEQFF.

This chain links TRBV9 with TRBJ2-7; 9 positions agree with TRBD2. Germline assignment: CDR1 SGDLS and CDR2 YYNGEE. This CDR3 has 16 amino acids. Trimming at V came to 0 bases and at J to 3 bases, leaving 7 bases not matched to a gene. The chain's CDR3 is CASSVVGSGSFYEQYF. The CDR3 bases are TGTGCCAGCAGCGTAGTTGGTAGCGGGAGTTTCTACGAGCAGTACTTC.